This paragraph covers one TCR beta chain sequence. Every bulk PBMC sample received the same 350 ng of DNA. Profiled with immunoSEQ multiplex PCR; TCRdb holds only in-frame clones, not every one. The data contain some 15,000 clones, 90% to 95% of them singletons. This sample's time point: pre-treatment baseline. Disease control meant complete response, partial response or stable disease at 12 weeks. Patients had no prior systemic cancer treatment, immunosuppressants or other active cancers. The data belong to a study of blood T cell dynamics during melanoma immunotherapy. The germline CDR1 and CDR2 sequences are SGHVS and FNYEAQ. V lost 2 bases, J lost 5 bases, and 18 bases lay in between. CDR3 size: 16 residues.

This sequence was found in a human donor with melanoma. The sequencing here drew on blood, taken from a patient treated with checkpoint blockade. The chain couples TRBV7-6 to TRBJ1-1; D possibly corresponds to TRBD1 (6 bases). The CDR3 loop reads CASSLKGGAQGTEAFF. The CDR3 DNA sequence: TGTGCCAGCAGCTTAAAGGGGGGGGCCCAGGGTACTGAAGCTTTCTTT.